This TCR beta chain is from a study of CD8 T cells in ankylosing spondylitis. CDR1 SQVTM and CDR2 ANQGSEA come from the germline V gene. Trimming removed 4 bases from V and 6 bases from J, with 10 bases in between. This CDR3 region has 11 residues. Each CDR3 protein is one row after TCRdb ran MiXCR on the 5' RACE reads. This sample has some 120,000 distinct CDR3 sequences, with roughly an eighth found just once. The chain couples TRBV29-1 to TRBJ2-7; D is undetermined. The clonotype originates from a female donor with ankylosing spondylitis or in good health (not recorded which). Material: blood, either unsorted or a sorted T cell fraction (not recorded which). The CDR3 loop reads CSVGSTSEQYF. CDR3 DNA: TGCAGCGTTGGCTCGACATCCGAGCAGTACTTC.